The rows below give T cell receptor beta chains drawn from one sample of a study of T cells in Graves' hyperthyroidism and ophthalmopathy. MiXCR was run by TCRdb on the multiplex PCR reads, yielding one entry per CDR3 protein. The table lists more than 300,000 distinct CDR3 sequences, about 15% of them singletons, with roughly a third in the top ten. The sequencing input was blood. All receptors derive from a young woman with Graves' hyperthyroidism that later progressed to Graves' ophthalmopathy. Each CDR3 is given with its conserved first and last residue. D genes are given only for firm matches. Rows give clone size only sometimes, using once, few, many, or a class for an expanded clone.

v_gene,abundance,d_gene,j_gene,CDR3aa,CDR3nt
TRBV19,few,TRBD2,TRBJ2-1,CASSRTSGSNNEQFF,TGTGCCAGTAGTAGGACTAGCGGGAGTAACAATGAGCAGTTCTTC
TRBV12-3/TRBV12-4,many,TRBD1,TRBJ1-2,CASRTGSGYTF,TGTGCCAGCAGGACAGGGTCCGGCTACACCTTC
TRBV5-4,few,NA,TRBJ2-3,CASSLIGDSTDTQYF,TGTGCCAGCAGCTTGATTGGGGATTCCACAGATACGCAGTATTTT
TRBV28,many,NA,TRBJ2-3,CASSFGGRQDTQYF,TGTGCCAGCAGTTTCGGGGGGCGACAAGATACGCAGTATTTT
TRBV27,many,TRBD2,TRBJ2-7,CASSLPSGAGGLPHEQYF,TGTGCCAGCAGTTTACCCTCGGGGGCGGGAGGGTTGCCTCACGAGCAGTACTTC
TRBV19,few,TRBD1,TRBJ2-6,CASSLGTGIFGANVLTF,TGTGCCAGTAGTTTAGGGACAGGGATTTTTGGGGCCAACGTCCTGACTTTC
TRBV27,many,NA,TRBJ2-3,CASSSTVSTDTQYF,TGTGCCAGCAGCTCCACCGTAAGCACAGATACGCAGTATTTT
TRBV28,many,NA,TRBJ2-7,CASSFGGATYEQYF,TGTGCCAGCAGTTTTGGGGGAGCTACCTACGAGCAGTACTTC
TRBV28,many,TRBD1,TRBJ2-3,CASSLSLGQGADTQYF,TGTGCCAGCAGTTTAAGTTTGGGTCAGGGGGCAGATACGCAGTATTTT
TRBV6-1,NA,NA,TRBJ2-6,CASRLSGANVLTF,TGTGCCAGCAGGTTGTCTGGGGCCAACGTCCTGACTTTC
TRBV9,many,TRBD1,TRBJ1-1,CASSVGQVWGTEAFF,TGTGCCAGCAGCGTTGGACAGGTCTGGGGCACTGAAGCTTTCTTT
TRBV5-1,many,NA,TRBJ2-1,CASSFQQGDEQFF,TGCGCCAGCAGCTTTCAACAGGGTGATGAGCAGTTCTTC
TRBV5-1,many,NA,TRBJ1-1,CANSNTGTKSAFF,TGCGCCAACTCGAATACTGGGACGAAATCGGCTTTCTTT
TRBV20-1,NA,TRBD1,TRBJ2-7,CSARDLTGGSHEQYF,TGCAGTGCTAGAGATTTGACAGGGGGCAGCCACGAGCAGTACTTC
TRBV5-1,many,TRBD1,TRBJ1-1,CASSMLTGATEAFF,TGCGCCAGCAGCATGCTGACAGGGGCCACTGAAGCTTTCTTT
TRBV7-9,NA,NA,TRBJ2-3,CASSLVLRSSTDTQYF,TGTGCCAGCAGCCTAGTACTCCGTTCGAGCACAGATACGCAGTATTTT
TRBV6-5,NA,NA,TRBJ1-3,CASSYPDRNSGNTIYF,TGTGCCAGCAGTTACCCAGACAGGAACTCTGGAAACACCATATATTTT